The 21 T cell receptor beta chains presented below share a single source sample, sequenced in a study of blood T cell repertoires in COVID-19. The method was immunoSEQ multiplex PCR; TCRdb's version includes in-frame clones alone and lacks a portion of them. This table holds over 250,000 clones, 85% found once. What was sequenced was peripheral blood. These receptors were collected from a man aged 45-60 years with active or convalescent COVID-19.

CDR3 sequence: CASSQDRGPYNEQFF. In DNA form, the CDR3 reads TGTGCCAGCAGCCAAGACAGGGGCCCCTACAATGAGCAGTTCTTC. J is TRBJ2-1 and V is TRBV14; D is perhaps TRBD1 (6 bases). The CDR3 sequence is 15 residues long. The germline gives CDR1 SGHDN, CDR2 FVKESK. V was clipped by 0 bases and J by 2 bases, with 8 bases between them.

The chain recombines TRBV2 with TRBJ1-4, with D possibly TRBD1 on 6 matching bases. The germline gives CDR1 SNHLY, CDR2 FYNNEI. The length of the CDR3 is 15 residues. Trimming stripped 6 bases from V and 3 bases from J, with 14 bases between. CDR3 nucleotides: TGTGCCAGCAGGAACGGGGCAGGGGCTAATGAAAAACTGTTTTTT. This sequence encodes CASRNGAGANEKLFF.

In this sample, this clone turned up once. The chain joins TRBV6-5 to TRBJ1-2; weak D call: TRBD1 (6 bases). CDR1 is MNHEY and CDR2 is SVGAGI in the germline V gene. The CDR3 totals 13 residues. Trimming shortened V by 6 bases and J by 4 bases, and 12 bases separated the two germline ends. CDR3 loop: CASRPTGTYGYTF. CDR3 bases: TGTGCCAGCAGACCGACAGGTACCTATGGCTACACCTTC.

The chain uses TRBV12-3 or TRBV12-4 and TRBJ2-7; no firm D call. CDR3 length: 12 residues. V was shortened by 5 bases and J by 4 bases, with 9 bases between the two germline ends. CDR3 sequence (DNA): TGTGCCAGCAGTCTTGGCCTGTACGAGCAGTACTTC. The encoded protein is CASSLGLYEQYF.

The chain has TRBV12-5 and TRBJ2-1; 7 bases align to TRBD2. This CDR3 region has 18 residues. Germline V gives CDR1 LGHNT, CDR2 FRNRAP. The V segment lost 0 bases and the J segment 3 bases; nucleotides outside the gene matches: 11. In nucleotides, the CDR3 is TGTGCTAGTGGTTTGGTCTTCTTAGTCGGCGGGAGCTACAATGAGCAGTTCTTC. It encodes CASGLVFLVGGSYNEQFF.

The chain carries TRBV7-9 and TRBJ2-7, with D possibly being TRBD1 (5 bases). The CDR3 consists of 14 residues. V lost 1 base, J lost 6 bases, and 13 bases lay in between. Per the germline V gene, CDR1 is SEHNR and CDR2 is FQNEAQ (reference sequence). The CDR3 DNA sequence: TGTGCCAGCAGCTTAGGACAGCCTTCTGGCGAGCAGTACTTC. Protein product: CASSLGQPSGEQYF.

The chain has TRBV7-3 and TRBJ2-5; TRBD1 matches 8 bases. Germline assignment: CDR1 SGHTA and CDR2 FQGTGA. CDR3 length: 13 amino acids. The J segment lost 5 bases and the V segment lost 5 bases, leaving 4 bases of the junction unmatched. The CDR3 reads CASSQDREETQYF. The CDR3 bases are TGTGCCAGCAGCCAGGACAGGGAGGAGACCCAGTACTTC.

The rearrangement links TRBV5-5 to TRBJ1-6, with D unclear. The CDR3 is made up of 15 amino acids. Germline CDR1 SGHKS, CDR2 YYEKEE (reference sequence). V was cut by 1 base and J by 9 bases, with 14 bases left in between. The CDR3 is CASSLLIAFASPLHF. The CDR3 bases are TGTGCCAGCAGCTTGCTGATAGCCTTCGCTTCACCCCTCCACTTT. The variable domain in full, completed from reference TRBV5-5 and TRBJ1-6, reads DAGVTQSPTHLIKTRGQQVTLRCSPISGHKSVSWYQQVLGQGPQFIFQYYEKEERGRGNFPDRFSARQFPNYSSELNVNALLLGDSALYLCASSLLIAFASPLHFGNGTRLTVT.

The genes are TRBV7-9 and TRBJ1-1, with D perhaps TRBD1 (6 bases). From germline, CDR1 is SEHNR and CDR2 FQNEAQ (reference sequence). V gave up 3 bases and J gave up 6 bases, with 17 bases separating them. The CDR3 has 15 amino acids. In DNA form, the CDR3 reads TGTGCCAGCAGCTTCTACAGGGCGCCAGAGGCTGAAGCTTTCTTT. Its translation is CASSFYRAPEAEAFF.

CDR3 DNA sequence: TGTGCCAGCAGTTCCTCGGGAGGAACCGGGGAGCTGTTTTTT. Protein sequence: CASSSSGGTGELFF. This rearrangement joins TRBV2 to TRBJ2-2; TRBD2 matches at 7 bases. The V gene's germline CDR1 is SNHLY and CDR2 FYNNEI. The CDR3 has 14 amino acids. Losses at the gene ends were 5 bases for V and 5 bases for J; bases not matched to a gene: 5. The full variable domain, in which reference TRBV2 and TRBJ2-2 provide the parts outside the CDR3, is EPEVTQTPSHQVTQMGQEVILRCVPISNHLYFYWYRQILGQKVEFLVSFYNNEISEKSEIFDDQFSVERPDGSNFTLKIRSTKLEDSAMYFCASSSSGGTGELFFGEGSRLTVL.

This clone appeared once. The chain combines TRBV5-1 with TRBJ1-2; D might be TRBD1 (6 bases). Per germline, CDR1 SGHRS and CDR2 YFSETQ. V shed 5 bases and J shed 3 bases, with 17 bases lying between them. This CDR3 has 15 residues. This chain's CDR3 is CASSWGRSPDYGYTF. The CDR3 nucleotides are TGCGCCAGCAGTTGGGGGCGCTCACCCGACTATGGCTACACCTTC.

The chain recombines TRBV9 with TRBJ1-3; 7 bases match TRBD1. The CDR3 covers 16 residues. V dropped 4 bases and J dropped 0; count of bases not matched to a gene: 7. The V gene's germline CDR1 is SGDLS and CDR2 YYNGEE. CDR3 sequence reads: CASSPGQARSGNTIYF. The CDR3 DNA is TGTGCCAGCAGCCCCGGACAGGCCCGCTCTGGAAACACCATATATTTT.

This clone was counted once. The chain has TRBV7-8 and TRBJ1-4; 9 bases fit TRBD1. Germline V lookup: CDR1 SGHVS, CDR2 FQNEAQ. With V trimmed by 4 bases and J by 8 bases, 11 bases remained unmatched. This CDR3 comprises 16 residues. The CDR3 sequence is CASSYILRDRVEKLFF. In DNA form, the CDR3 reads TGTGCCAGCAGCTATATACTCCGGGACAGGGTCGAAAAACTGTTTTTT.

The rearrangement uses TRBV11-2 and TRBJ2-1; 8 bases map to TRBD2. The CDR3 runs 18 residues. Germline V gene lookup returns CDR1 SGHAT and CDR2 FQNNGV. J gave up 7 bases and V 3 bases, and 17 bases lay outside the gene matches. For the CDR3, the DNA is TGTGCCAGCAGCTTCCTCCTCCATCCGGGACTAGAGTTAAATGAGCAGTTCTTC. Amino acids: CASSFLLHPGLELNEQFF.

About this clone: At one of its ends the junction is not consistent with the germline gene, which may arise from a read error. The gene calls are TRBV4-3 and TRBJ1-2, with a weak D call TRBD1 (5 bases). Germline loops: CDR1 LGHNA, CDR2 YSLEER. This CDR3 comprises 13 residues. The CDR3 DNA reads TGCGCCAGCAGCCAAGGGGCAGGGTATGACTACACCTTC. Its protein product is CASSQGAGYDYTF.

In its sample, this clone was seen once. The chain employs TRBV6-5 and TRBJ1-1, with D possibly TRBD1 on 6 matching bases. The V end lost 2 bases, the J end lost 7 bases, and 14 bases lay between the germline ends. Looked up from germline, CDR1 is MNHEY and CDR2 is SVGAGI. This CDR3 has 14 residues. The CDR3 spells CASSYRTATVEAFF. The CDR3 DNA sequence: TGTGCCAGCAGTTACCGGACAGCCACGGTTGAAGCTTTCTTT.

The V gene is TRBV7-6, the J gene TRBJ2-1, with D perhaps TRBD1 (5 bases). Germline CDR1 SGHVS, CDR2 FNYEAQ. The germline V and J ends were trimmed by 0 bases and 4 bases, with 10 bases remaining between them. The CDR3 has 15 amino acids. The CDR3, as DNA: TGTGCCAGCAGCTTAGCGGGGCAGGTGTACAATGAGCAGTTCTTC. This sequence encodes CASSLAGQVYNEQFF.

CDR3 sequence: CAWSRAQDEQYF. The CDR3 nucleotides read TGTGCCTGGTCCAGGGCCCAGGACGAGCAGTACTTC. The V and J genes are TRBV30 and TRBJ2-7; D is possibly TRBD1 (5 bases). The germline CDR1 and CDR2 sequences are GTSNPN and SVGIG (reference sequence). The CDR3 is 12 amino acids. Trimming took off 5 bases at V and 5 bases at J, with 13 bases between the two ends.

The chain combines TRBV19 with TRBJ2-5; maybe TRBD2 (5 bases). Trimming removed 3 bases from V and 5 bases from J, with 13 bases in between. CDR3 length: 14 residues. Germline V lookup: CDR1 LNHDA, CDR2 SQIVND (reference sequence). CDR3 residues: CASSMASNRETQYF. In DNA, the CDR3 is TGTGCCAGTAGTATGGCTAGCAATAGGGAGACCCAGTACTTC.

CDR3 loop: CASSLLRGLGQYF. The CDR3 DNA sequence: TGTGCCAGCAGTTTATTGAGGGGGCTCGGGCAGTACTTC. This chain joins TRBV27 and TRBJ2-7; 7 nucleotides match TRBD1. With 1 base clipped from V and 9 bases from J, the junction kept 6 bases outside the gene matches. Looked up from germline, CDR1 is MNHEY and CDR2 is SMNVEV (reference sequence). This CDR3 spans 13 amino acids.

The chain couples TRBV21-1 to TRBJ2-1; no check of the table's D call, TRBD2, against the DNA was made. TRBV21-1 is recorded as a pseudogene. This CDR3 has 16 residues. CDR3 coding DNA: TGTGCCACCCCTGGGCCCGGTCTAGCTGGGGGGAATGAGCAGTTCTTC. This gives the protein CATPGPGLAGGNEQFF.